This T cell receptor (beta chain) emerged from a study of metastatic and nonmetastatic thyroid tumors. Germline CDR1 MNHNS, CDR2 SASEGT. The CDR3 loop spans 15 amino acids. The V and J ends lost 1 base and 4 bases respectively, with 11 bases between them. The entire patient cohort was treatment-naive prior to thyroid surgery. Only a few counts were recorded for this clone. TCRdb called clones again from the PCR reads with MiXCR. The data contain about 50,000 clones, about 4.2% of them singletons. This clonotype was obtained from a female donor with papillary thyroid cancer or a benign thyroid nodule (not recorded which). Some clones in this sample may be carry-over from other donors' samples. The chain recombines TRBV6-1 with TRBJ1-5; D call uncertain. Sequencing used blood. CDR3 coding DNA: TGTGCCAGCAGTGAAGGGTGGTGCTGGAATCAGCCCCAGCATTTT. It is translated as CASSEGWCWNQPQHF.